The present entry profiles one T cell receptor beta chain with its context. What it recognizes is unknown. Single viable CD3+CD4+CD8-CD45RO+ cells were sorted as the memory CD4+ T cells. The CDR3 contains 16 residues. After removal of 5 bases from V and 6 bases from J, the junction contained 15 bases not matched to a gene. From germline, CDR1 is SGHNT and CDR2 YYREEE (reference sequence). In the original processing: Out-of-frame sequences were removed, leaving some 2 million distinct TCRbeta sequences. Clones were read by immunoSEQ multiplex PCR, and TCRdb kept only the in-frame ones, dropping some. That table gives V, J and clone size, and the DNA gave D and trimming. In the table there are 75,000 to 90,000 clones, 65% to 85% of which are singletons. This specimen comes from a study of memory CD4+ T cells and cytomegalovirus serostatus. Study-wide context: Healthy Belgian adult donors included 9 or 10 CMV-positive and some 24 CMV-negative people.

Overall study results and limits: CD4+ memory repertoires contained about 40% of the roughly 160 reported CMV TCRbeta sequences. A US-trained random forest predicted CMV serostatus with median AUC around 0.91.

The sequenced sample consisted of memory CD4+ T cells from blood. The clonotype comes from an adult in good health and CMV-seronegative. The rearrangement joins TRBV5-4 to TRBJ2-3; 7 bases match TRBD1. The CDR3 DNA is TGTGCCAGCAGGAGGGGTCCCCAGGGGGTGGGGGATACGCAGTATTTT. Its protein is CASRRGPQGVGDTQYF.